The 15 T cell receptor beta chains below were found in one sample sequenced in a study of shared clonotypes between healthy human individuals. The repertoire was sequenced with immunoSEQ multiplex PCR; TCRdb's copy has only in-frame clones and lacks some. This sample has 2 million to 3 million clones, with 90% to 95% found just once. The sample taken for sequencing was naive CD4+ T cells from PBMCs. The sample's subset: CD45RA+ positively selected. The receptor set was obtained from a man younger than 30 in good health. Some clones in this sample may be carry-over from other donors' samples.

This chain uses TRBV4-3 with TRBJ1-1, with D maybe TRBD1 (5 bases). In germline, CDR1 is LGHNA, CDR2 YSLEER. CDR3 length equals 19 residues. V dropped 0 bases and J dropped 3 bases, with 23 bases sitting between them. CDR3 nucleotide sequence: TGCGCCAGCAGCCAAGATCGGTGGGGCGCCGGCGGGGTGGACACTGAAGCTTTCTTT. Translating gives CASSQDRWGAGGVDTEAFF.

The chain uses TRBV5-6 and TRBJ1-3; D gene unclear. The CDR3 has 14 residues. Trimming removed 1 base at V and 4 bases at J, with 9 bases between. From germline, CDR1 is SGHDT and CDR2 YYEEEE. CDR3 amino acids: CASSLFRKGNTIYF. The CDR3 DNA reads TGTGCCAGCAGCTTGTTTAGGAAGGGAAACACCATATATTTT.

A word on this clone: At the DNA level, this CDR3 is encoded by other sequences in the same sample as well. The chain uses TRBV18 and TRBJ1-1, with 11 bases lining up with TRBD1. V trimming: 3 bases; J trimming: 1 base; junction bases outside the gene matches: 1. Per germline, CDR1 KGHSH and CDR2 LQKENI. The CDR3 is 15 residues long. CDR3 nucleotide sequence: TGTGCCAGCTCACCCGGACAGGGGGCGAACACTGAAGCTTTCTTT. Amino acids: CASSPGQGANTEAFF. The complete variable domain, with remaining parts taken from reference TRBV18 and TRBJ1-1, reads NAGVMQNPRHLVRRRGQEARLRCSPMKGHSHVYWYRQLPEEGLKFMVYLQKENIIDESGMPKERFSAEFPKEGPSILRIQQVVRGDSAAYFCASSPGQGANTEAFFGQGTRLTVV.

The chain is built from TRBV25-1 and TRBJ2-1; 9 bases are shared with TRBD2. Germline assignment: CDR1 MGHDK and CDR2 SYGVNS. V dropped 2 bases and J dropped 4; count of bases not matched to a gene: 6. This CDR3 has 16 residues. As DNA, the CDR3 is TGTGCCAGCAGTGAAGTAGCGGGAGCTCCTTACAATGAGCAGTTCTTC. Its translation is CASSEVAGAPYNEQFF.

The genes are TRBV5-1 and TRBJ2-7; a possible D gene is TRBD1 (6 bases). Germline values: CDR1 SGHRS, CDR2 YFSETQ. V was cut by 6 bases and J by 4 bases, with 17 bases left in between. The CDR3 has 14 amino acids. The CDR3 is CASTPGDNEYEQYF. As DNA, the CDR3 is TGCGCCAGCACCCCAGGGGATAATGAATACGAGCAGTACTTC.

The chain links TRBV6-1 to TRBJ2-7, with D perhaps TRBD2 (5 bases). This CDR3 region has 11 residues. Germline V CDR1 and CDR2: MNHNS, SASEGT. The V end was cut by 8 bases, the J end by 3 bases, with 8 bases between. CDR3: CASAAGYEQYF. CDR3 sequence (DNA): TGTGCCAGCGCCGCGGGCTACGAGCAGTACTTC.

V gene TRBV9 combines with J gene TRBJ2-4; D not resolved. V gave up 3 bases and J gave up 4 bases, with 8 bases separating them. The CDR3 extends over 13 amino acids. Germline loops: CDR1 SGDLS, CDR2 YYNGEE. The CDR3 loop reads CASSAQEKNIQYF. In DNA form, the CDR3 reads TGTGCCAGCAGCGCCCAGGAAAAAAACATTCAGTACTTC.

CDR3 coding DNA: TGTGCCAGCAGCTTAGCGGGTTCGGACACCATATATTTT. Translating it yields CASSLAGSDTIYF. The gene calls are TRBV7-3 and TRBJ1-3; D not resolved. This CDR3 is built from 13 residues. Germline V gives CDR1 SGHTA, CDR2 FQGTGA. Between the trimmed V and J ends, which lost 2 bases and 8 bases, there was a span of 10 bases. The full variable domain, completed using reference TRBV7-3 and TRBJ1-3, is GAGVSQTPSNKVTEKGKYVELRCDPISGHTALYWYRQSLGQGPEFLIYFQGTGAADDSGLPNDRFFAVRPEGSVSTLKIQRTERGDSAVYLCASSLAGSDTIYFGEGSWLTVV.

The CDR3 bases are TGCAGCGTTCTTGAGGGGGGGGACAATGAGCAGTTCTTC. The encoded protein is CSVLEGGDNEQFF. The V call is TRBV29-1, the J call TRBJ2-1; a possible D gene is TRBD2 (7 bases). This CDR3 is 13 amino acids long. V was clipped by 5 bases and J by 5 bases, with 13 bases between them. Germline V gene data show CDR1 as SQVTM and CDR2 as ANQGSEA.

This sequence joins TRBV6-4 and TRBJ2-7; D unclear. Germline assignment: CDR1 MRHNA and CDR2 SNTAGT. Deletions cut 2 bases from V and 3 bases from J, with 2 bases between. The CDR3 spans 11 residues. The DNA of the CDR3 is TGTGCCAGCAGTGACATCTACGAGCAGTACTTC. This sequence encodes CASSDIYEQYF.

V is TRBV2 and J is TRBJ1-4, with TRBD1 as a possible D gene (5 bases). V shed 11 bases and J shed 2 bases, with 12 bases lying between them. There are 13 residues in the CDR3. CDR1 is SNHLY and CDR2 is FYNNEI in the germline V gene. The CDR3 loop reads CAGKRQTNEKLFF. In DNA form, the CDR3 reads TGTGCCGGGAAACGACAGACTAATGAAAAACTGTTTTTT.

The rearrangement links TRBV19 to TRBJ1-3, with unresolved D. CDR1 is LNHDA and CDR2 is SQIVND in the germline V gene (reference sequence). CDR3 length: 15 amino acids. The V and J ends lost 0 bases and 1 base respectively, with 7 bases between them. The CDR3 spells CASSIDDRSGNTIYF. The DNA for the CDR3 is TGTGCCAGTAGTATAGATGATCGGTCTGGAAACACCATATATTTT.

This chain joins TRBV5-6 and TRBJ1-4; TRBD1 agrees at 10 bases. CDR3 length: 18 residues. With 4 bases clipped from V and 8 bases from J, the junction kept 17 bases outside the gene matches. Per germline, CDR1 SGHDT and CDR2 YYEEEE. In nucleotides, the CDR3 is TGTGCCAGCAGCCGACTCAGCTTAGGGACAGGGGAAAGGGAAAAACTGTTTTTT. It yields the protein CASSRLSLGTGEREKLFF.

The rearrangement joins TRBV2 to TRBJ2-2; TRBD2 might be the D (5 bases). CDR3 length equals 15 residues. From germline, CDR1 is SNHLY and CDR2 FYNNEI. V was cut by 7 bases and J by 0 bases, with 12 bases left in between. CDR3 region: CASKAELANTGELFF. In DNA form, the CDR3 reads TGTGCCAGCAAGGCGGAACTAGCGAACACCGGGGAGCTGTTTTTT.

About this clone itself: The sample has other DNA sequences that encode this CDR3 too. The rearrangement joins TRBV4-3 to TRBJ2-7; 7 positions agree with TRBD1. This CDR3 comprises 15 residues. Germline V gene data show CDR1 as LGHNA and CDR2 as YSLEER. V shed 0 bases, J shed 3 bases, and the junction held 5 bases outside the gene matches. CDR3: CASSQEGSGGYEQYF. The CDR3 DNA reads TGCGCCAGCAGCCAAGAAGGGTCAGGGGGCTACGAGCAGTACTTC.